The 5 T cell receptor beta chains below all came from one sample that was sequenced in a study of cytomegalovirus exposure and HLA in healthy donors. Primers for the PCR totalled 60 Vbeta and 13 Jbeta. Only in-frame clones appear in the TCRdb table, and some are missing; sequencing was by immunoSEQ multiplex PCR. The table lists 84,000 or so clones, approximately 77% of them singletons, with roughly 3.7% in the top ten. Specimen: PBMCs. These receptors all stem from a man aged 25 to 45 in good health and CMV-seronegative.

This clone was observed a few times. The chain joins TRBV5-1 to TRBJ2-2, with a tentative D call TRBD2 (6 bases). The V gene lost 4 bases and the J gene lost 4 bases, with 20 bases spanning the gap. The germline V gene encodes CDR1 SGHRS and CDR2 YFSETQ. CDR3 length: 17 amino acids. The CDR3 DNA reads TGCGCCAGCAGCCCGGGGGTGAGCACACCACCCACCGGGGAGCTGTTTTTT. It codes for CASSPGVSTPPTGELFF.

The CDR3 region has the DNA TGTGCCAGCAGTGAAGGACAGGGGGGGTATTCCGCCTACGAGCAGTACTTC. Amino acids: CASSEGQGGYSAYEQYF. This chain uses TRBV6-1 with TRBJ2-7, with 9 bases matching TRBD1. The germline CDR1 and CDR2 sequences are MNHNS and SASEGT. CDR3 length: 17 residues. Unmatched junction bases numbered 9, after V lost 1 base and J lost 2 bases.

The rearrangement uses TRBV5-6 and TRBJ1-2; tentatively, D is TRBD1 (5 bases). This CDR3 contains 15 residues. CDR1 is SGHDT and CDR2 is YYEEEE in the germline V gene. Trimming took 6 bases from V and 7 from J, leaving 22 bases between them. As DNA, the CDR3 is TGTGCCAGCATCCTCGCCGGGACTCTGGTAGGTGGCTACACCTTC. Translated, it gives CASILAGTLVGGYTF.

The chain employs TRBV7-9 and TRBJ1-1, with no clear D. Trimming shortened V by 1 base and J by 3 bases, and 12 bases separated the two germline ends. CDR1 and CDR2 from the germline V gene are SEHNR and FQNEAQ (reference sequence). The CDR3 has 15 residues. CDR3 nucleotides: TGTGCCAGCAGCTTAGGTGCGGTATGGGACACTGAAGCTTTCTTT. Translating it yields CASSLGAVWDTEAFF.

The CDR3: CASSLNRARGYGYTF. CDR3 DNA sequence: TGTGCCAGCAGCCTGAACAGGGCCCGAGGGTATGGCTACACCTTC. The chain joins TRBV7-8 to TRBJ1-2; TRBD1 is a possible D gene (6 bases). The V gene's germline CDR1 is SGHVS and CDR2 FQNEAQ. V shed 5 bases and J shed 5 bases, with 18 bases lying between them. There are 15 residues in the CDR3.